Listed below are T cell receptor beta chains from one sample, sequenced in a study of cytomegalovirus exposure and HLA in healthy donors. The method was immunoSEQ multiplex PCR; TCRdb's version includes in-frame clones alone and lacks a portion of them. The sample records approximately 120,000 clones, 75% to 85% being singletons. The sequenced sample was PBMCs. These receptors originate from a woman between 45 and 60 years old in good health and CMV-seropositive. Both conserved end residues are part of each CDR3. D genes are given only for firm matches. Expanded clones are given a class, and other clones once, few, many or no size at all.

d_gene	abundance	v_gene	j_gene	len	CDR3aa	CDR3nt
TRBD2	NA	TRBV6-5	TRBJ2-1	13	CASSYRPGGEQFF	TGTGCCAGCAGTTACCGGCCGGGAGGTGAGCAGTTCTTC
TRBD1	once	TRBV6-1	TRBJ2-7	16	CASSEWGLDRAYEQYF	TGTGCCAGCAGTGAATGGGGTTTGGACAGGGCCTACGAGCAGTACTTC
NA	NA	TRBV7-2	TRBJ2-1	17	CASSSPGGLTIYNEQFF	TGTGCCAGCAGCTCCCCTGGTGGACTAACTATCTACAATGAGCAGTTCTTC
NA	NA	TRBV7-9	TRBJ2-3	12	CASSPGADTQYF	TGTGCCAGCAGCCCCGGTGCAGATACGCAGTATTTT
NA	few	TRBV19	TRBJ2-2	14	CASRGRDWAGELFF	TGTGCCAGTAGGGGTCGGGATTGGGCCGGGGAGCTGTTTTTT
TRBD1	NA	TRBV6-5	TRBJ1-2	14	CASSLGQGDYGYTF	TGTGCCAGCAGTTTGGGACAGGGGGACTATGGCTACACCTTC
TRBD1	NA	TRBV9	TRBJ1-6	14	CASSAQGAHAPLHF	TGTGCCAGCAGCGCACAGGGGGCGCATGCACCCCTCCACTTT
TRBD2	NA	TRBV2	TRBJ2-2	15	CASSEGTRGPGELFF	TGTGCCAGCAGTGAAGGGACTAGAGGCCCCGGGGAGCTGTTTTTT
NA	NA	TRBV7-8	TRBJ1-1	13	CASTARRDTEAFF	TGTGCCAGCACCGCCAGGAGGGATACTGAAGCTTTCTTT
NA	NA	TRBV7-2	TRBJ2-3	12	CASSINRDKYFF	TGTGCCAGCAGCATAAACCGGGACAAATACTTCTTT
NA	NA	TRBV6-6	TRBJ2-1	14	CASSYSRVYNEQFF	TGTGCCAGCAGTTACTCGAGGGTTTACAATGAGCAGTTCTTC
NA	NA	TRBV11-3	TRBJ2-7	12	CASSQTTGNQYF	TGTGCCAGCAGCCAAACCACAGGGAACCAGTACTTC
TRBD2	NA	TRBV7-9	TRBJ2-7	14	CASSLAGVNYEQYF	TGTGCCAGCAGCCTAGCGGGAGTAAACTACGAGCAGTACTTC
NA	once	TRBV18	TRBJ2-3	15	CASSRGLSQWDTQYF	TGTGCCAGCTCACGTGGACTCTCCCAGTGGGATACGCAGTATTTT
TRBD1	NA	TRBV2	TRBJ1-1	15	CASSVQGARDTEAFF	TGTGCCAGCAGTGTACAGGGGGCGCGGGACACTGAAGCTTTCTTT
NA	NA	TRBV9	TRBJ1-2	13	CASSVEEQGRYTF	TGTGCCAGCAGCGTAGAAGAACAGGGACGATACACCTTC
TRBD1	NA	TRBV27	TRBJ2-7	15	CASSHYRGPRGEQYF	TGTGCCAGCAGTCACTACAGGGGGCCTAGGGGCGAGCAGTACTTC